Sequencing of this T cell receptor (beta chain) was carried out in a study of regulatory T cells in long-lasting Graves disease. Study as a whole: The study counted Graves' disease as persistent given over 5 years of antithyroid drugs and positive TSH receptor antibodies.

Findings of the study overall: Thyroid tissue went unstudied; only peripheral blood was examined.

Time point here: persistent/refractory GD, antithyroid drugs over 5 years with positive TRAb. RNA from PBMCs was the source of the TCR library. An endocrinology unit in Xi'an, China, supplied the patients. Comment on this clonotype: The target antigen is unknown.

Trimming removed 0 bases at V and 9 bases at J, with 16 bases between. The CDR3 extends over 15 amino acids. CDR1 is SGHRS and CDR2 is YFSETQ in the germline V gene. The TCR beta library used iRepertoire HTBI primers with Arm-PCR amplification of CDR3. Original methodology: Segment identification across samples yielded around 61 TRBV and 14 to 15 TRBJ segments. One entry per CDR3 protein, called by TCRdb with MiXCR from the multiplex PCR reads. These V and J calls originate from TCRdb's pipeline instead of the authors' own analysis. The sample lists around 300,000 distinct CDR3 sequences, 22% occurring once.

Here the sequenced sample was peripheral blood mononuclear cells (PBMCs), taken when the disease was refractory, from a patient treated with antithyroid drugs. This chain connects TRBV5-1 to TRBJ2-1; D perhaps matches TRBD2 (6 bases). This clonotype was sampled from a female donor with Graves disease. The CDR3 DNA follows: TGCGCCAGCAGCTTGGTCCCTGAACTAGCCAGTGAGCAGTTCTTC. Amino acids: CASSLVPELASEQFF.